These 11 T cell receptor beta chains came from one sample sequenced in a study of blood T cell repertoires in COVID-19 (TCRdb year 2020). Libraries were made using the immunoSEQ multiplex PCR assay. In its TCRdb copy, this immuneACCESS table keeps in-frame sequences only and misses some clones. Where compared with another copy, unresolved V genes explain less than half of these, and the others have no known cause. Here the sample has some 120,000 clones; around 89% occur a single time. 28% of the sample is taken by the ten largest. Sequencing was carried out using peripheral blood. All receptors come from a man aged 65-85 years with active or convalescent COVID-19.

The chain combines TRBV28 with TRBJ1-5; 11 bases match TRBD1. Germline V CDR1 and CDR2: MDHEN, SYDVKM. With 6 bases clipped from V and 6 bases from J, the junction kept 10 bases outside the gene matches. This CDR3 spans 16 amino acids. The chain's CDR3 is CASRQRTGGESQPQHF. DNA for the CDR3: TGTGCCAGCAGACAAAGGACAGGGGGCGAAAGTCAGCCCCAGCATTTT.

The chain carries TRBV4-1 and TRBJ2-7, with D tentatively TRBD2 (5 bases). The ends were cut back, 4 bases at V and 1 base at J, with 14 bases in the middle. The CDR3 length is 15 residues. Germline V gene lookup returns CDR1 MGHRA and CDR2 YSYEKL. The CDR3 sequence: CASSPQLGISYEQYF. CDR3 coding DNA: TGCGCCAGCAGCCCTCAACTAGGGATTTCCTACGAGCAGTACTTC.

This clone is a singleton in its sample. The chain joins TRBV19 to TRBJ1-2; no clear D gene. The CDR3 spans 16 residues. Trimming stripped 4 bases from V and 0 bases from J, with 15 bases between. CDR1 is LNHDA and CDR2 is SQIVND in the germline V gene (reference sequence). CDR3 loop: CASSTREGAANYGYTF. For the CDR3, the DNA is TGTGCCAGTAGTACACGAGAGGGAGCTGCTAACTATGGCTACACCTTC.

V usage is TRBV6-2 or TRBV6-3 and J usage is TRBJ2-7; TRBD1 agrees at 7 bases. This CDR3 has 16 amino acids. Looked up from germline, CDR1 is MNHEY and CDR2 is SVGEGT. J was trimmed by 0 bases and V by 4 bases; bases with no gene match: 9. Here the CDR3 DNA reads TGTGCCAGCAGTTTCCGGGACAGCTTTATCTCCTACGAGCAGTACTTC. Amino acids: CASSFRDSFISYEQYF.

The chain couples TRBV5-1 to TRBJ1-2; D unresolved. Deletions cut 0 bases from V and 1 base from J, with 7 bases between. The CDR3 is 14 residues long. The germline CDR1 and CDR2 sequences are SGHRS and YFSETQ. The CDR3 DNA sequence: TGCGCCAGCAGCTTGGGACAAAGTAACTATGGCTACACCTTC. It translates to CASSLGQSNYGYTF.

The rearrangement uses TRBV7-2 and TRBJ2-7; D may be TRBD2 (6 bases). With 5 bases removed from V and 6 bases from J, the gap between germline ends came to 8 bases. This CDR3 has 11 amino acids. The germline V gene encodes CDR1 SGHTA and CDR2 FQGNSA. For the CDR3, the DNA is TGTGCCAGCAGCCGGGGGATCGAGCAGTACTTC. Amino acid sequence: CASSRGIEQYF.

The chain recombines TRBV7-6 with TRBJ2-1; 10 bases agree with TRBD2. Germline assignment: CDR1 SGHVS and CDR2 FNYEAQ. The length of the CDR3 is 17 residues. J was trimmed by 4 bases and V by 4 bases; bases with no gene match: 10. The CDR3 sequence is CASSSNARTSGYNEQFF. For the CDR3, the DNA is TGTGCCAGCAGCTCCAACGCGCGGACTAGCGGTTACAATGAGCAGTTCTTC.

The chain links TRBV10-3 to TRBJ1-1; D is possibly TRBD1 (5 bases). In germline, CDR1 is ENHRY, CDR2 SYGVKD. This CDR3 comprises 12 residues. V was clipped by 6 bases and J by 2 bases, with 7 bases between them. DNA for the CDR3: TGTGCCATCAGCGGGGGTAACACTGAAGCTTTCTTT. This codes for CAISGGNTEAFF.

CDR3 bases: TGTGCCATCAGTGAGTCAAGAGGGCGGCTGAACACTGAAGCTTTCTTT. It is translated as CAISESRGRLNTEAFF. V gene TRBV10-3 combines with J gene TRBJ1-1; the D is unclear. The CDR3 runs 16 residues. The germline gives CDR1 ENHRY, CDR2 SYGVKD. The V gene lost 0 bases and the J gene lost 0 bases, with 11 bases spanning the gap.

The chain recombines TRBV4-1 with TRBJ2-1, with D maybe TRBD1 (5 bases). CDR3 length: 13 amino acids. Looked up from germline, CDR1 is MGHRA and CDR2 is YSYEKL. The germline V and J ends were trimmed by 4 bases and 7 bases, with 11 bases remaining between them. DNA of the CDR3: TGCGCCAGCAGCCTCCAGGGTGTGAATGAGCAGTTCTTC. This sequence encodes CASSLQGVNEQFF.

CDR3 nucleotides: TGCACCAGCAGCCAAGATTGGGGCAGGGTTGGCAATCAGCCCCAGCATTTT. This translates into CTSSQDWGRVGNQPQHF. This chain links TRBV1 with TRBJ1-5; the table names TRBD1, a call not compared with the DNA. TRBV1 is described as a pseudogene. CDR3 length: 17 residues.